A selection of T cell receptor beta chains follows, all from one sample in a study of shared clonotypes between healthy human individuals. Here immunoSEQ multiplex PCR was the method, and the copy in TCRdb shows in-frame clones only, minus some. The table includes roughly 2.1 million clones, 93% detected once. The specimen sequenced was naive CD8+ T cells from PBMCs. The source is a man younger than 30 in good health. Some clones in this sample may be carry-over from other donors' samples. Each CDR3 is given without its conserved first and last residue.

TRBV10-3	TRBJ2-2	AIPGTSGSRTGELF
TRBV19	TRBJ1-1	ASSNLGVRTEAF
TRBV29-1	TRBJ2-1	SVVDSAGWNEQF
TRBV30	TRBJ2-6	AWESLGGSGANVLT
TRBV27	TRBJ1-3	ASSPTGTTGNTIY
TRBV27	TRBJ2-6	ASSLNLGDSTSGANVLT
TRBV21-1	TRBJ1-1	ASSNEGDAEAF
TRBV15	TRBJ2-7	VTSEGQGNSYEQY
TRBV5-6	TRBJ2-1	ASSSFDEQF
TRBV6-4	TRBJ2-1	ASSPRSVTYNEQF
TRBV11-3	TRBJ2-1	ASSPRAGRWNEQF
TRBV19	TRBJ2-1	ASSLRGYNEQF
TRBV7-9	TRBJ1-1	ASSLGRGEAF
TRBV4-1	TRBJ2-7	ASSQREGQGSYEQY
TRBV28	TRBJ1-1	ASSFRGYNTEAF
TRBV27	TRBJ2-1	ASSWDFSSYNEQF
TRBV6-1	TRBJ2-3	ASSVTRGSITDTQY
TRBV13	TRBJ1-1	ASSYDGGGNTEAF
TRBV19	TRBJ2-2	ASSISGQGAWELF
TRBV4-3	TRBJ2-1	ASSRQGDEQF
TRBV27	TRBJ1-2	ASSLSANLAGVPYGYT
TRBV19	TRBJ2-1	ASSIDPGETEQF
TRBV4-2	TRBJ2-2	ASSLLAGGPVGELF
TRBV28	TRBJ1-1	ASSLVRDSEAF
TRBV7-6	TRBJ2-7	ASSSPRGQRNEQY
TRBV28	TRBJ1-2	ASSFSLDGYT
TRBV28	TRBJ1-1	ASSLGGAHRPEAF
TRBV6-7	TRBJ2-7	ARAYSGTPREQY
TRBV27	TRBJ2-2	ASSLLGDTGELF
TRBV4-2	TRBJ1-5	ASSQEGGPHNQPQH
TRBV28	TRBJ2-2	ASRGNTGELF
TRBV9	TRBJ1-2	ASSASGANYGYT
TRBV5-1	TRBJ2-5	ASGGTVSQETQY
TRBV7-9	TRBJ2-1	ASTVLAGIQDEQF
TRBV6-5	TRBJ1-1	ASFTILEAF